This T cell receptor (beta chain) was captured by sequencing in a study of CD8 T cells in Susac syndrome. The study, taken as a whole, reports: As acknowledged by the study, its TCR sequencing and HLA analysis included a relatively small number of individuals.

Looked up from germline, CDR1 is LGHNT and CDR2 is FRNRAP. V lost 4 bases, J lost 0 bases, and 9 bases stayed unmatched. This CDR3 is 16 amino acids long. Sequencing of TCR beta was performed on blood CD8+ T cells and on blood CD4+ T cells. Both CD4+ and CD8+ T cells were negatively isolated, and TEMRA cells underwent FACS enrichment. Turning to this clonotype: The antigen is not known.

RNA in amounts of roughly 0.5 to 1 ug was reverse transcribed with random hexamers. Across 54 Vbeta and 13 Jbeta, immunoSEQ multiplex PCR amplified TCR beta CDR3. TCRdb passed the immunoSEQ multiplex PCR reads through MiXCR, listing each CDR3 protein once. The data show 150,000 to 190,000 distinct CDR3 sequences, roughly 94% seen once. Specimen: CD8+ T cells from PBMCs. This TCR came from a human donor with multiple sclerosis. The V call is TRBV12-5, the J call TRBJ2-7, with 7 nucleotides matching TRBD2. The CDR3 here is CASGSLGRGISYEQYF. CDR3 sequence (DNA): TGTGCTAGTGGTTCCCTCGGGCGGGGGATCTCCTACGAGCAGTACTTC.